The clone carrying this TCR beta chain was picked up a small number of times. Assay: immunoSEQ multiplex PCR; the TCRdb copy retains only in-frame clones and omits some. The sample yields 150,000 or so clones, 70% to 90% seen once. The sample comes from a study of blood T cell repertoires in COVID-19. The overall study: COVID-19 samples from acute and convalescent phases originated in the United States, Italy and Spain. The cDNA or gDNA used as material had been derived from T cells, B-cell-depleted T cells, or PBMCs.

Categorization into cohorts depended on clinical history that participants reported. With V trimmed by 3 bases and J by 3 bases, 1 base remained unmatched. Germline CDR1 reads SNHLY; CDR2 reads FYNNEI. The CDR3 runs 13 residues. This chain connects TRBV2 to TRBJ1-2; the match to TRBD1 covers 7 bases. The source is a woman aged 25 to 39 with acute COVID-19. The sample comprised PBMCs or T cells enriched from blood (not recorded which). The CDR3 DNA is TGTGCCAGCAGTGACAGGGGGTACTATGGCTACACCTTC. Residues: CASSDRGYYGYTF.